This T cell receptor (beta chain) was profiled in a study of CD8+CD57+ T cells in acquired aplastic anemia. The study, taken as a whole, reports: CD8+ Simpson's diversity in patients was not significantly different from that in controls.

This clonotype occurred many times. The antigen remains undetermined. TCR beta VDJ and CDR3 profiling used genomic DNA as template. TCRdb reanalysed the reads using MiXCR and keeps one entry per CDR3 protein. This sample carries 200,000 to 250,000 distinct CDR3 sequences, around 32% of them seen once, and the ten largest clones take about 1.1%. Trimming shortened V by 6 bases and J by 7 bases, and 15 bases separated the two germline ends. The CDR3 sequence is 13 residues long. The germline gives CDR1 SEHNR, CDR2 FQNEAQ (reference sequence). This chain connects TRBV7-9 to TRBJ1-1; D is unresolved. This receptor was obtained from a human donor in good health, serving as a control. Sequenced input: sorted CD4+, CD8+, or CD8+CD57+ T cells (not recorded which) from PBMCs. CDR3 bases: TGTGCCAGCAGTCCCCGGACCAATCTTGAAGCTTTCTTT. It encodes CASSPRTNLEAFF.